A selection of T cell receptor beta chains follows, all from one sample in a study of blood T cell repertoires in COVID-19. The data were produced by immunoSEQ multiplex PCR, yet TCRdb's version contains in-frame clones alone and is incomplete. The data hold more than 150,000 clones, with about 88% observed a single time. Sequenced sample: peripheral blood. Receptor source: a woman aged 70 to 79 with acute or convalescent COVID-19. Each CDR3 is given with its conserved first and last residue. The D gene is left open where the match is weak.

TRBJ2-3,.,TRBV19,CASSLAGLFADTQYF
TRBJ2-6,.,TRBV19,CASSILPEVRGANVLTF
TRBJ2-5,TRBD2,TRBV3-1/TRBV3-2,CASSRGLAGQETQYF
TRBJ1-1,TRBD1,TRBV14,CASSRGQGLNTEAFF
TRBJ1-2,.,TRBV28,CASSSPGENYGYTF
TRBJ2-6,.,TRBV27,CASSPSGSGANVLTF
TRBJ1-6,.,TRBV6-1,CASSEPGRSRGSPLHF
TRBJ1-6,TRBD1,TRBV19,CASSALGQGLSSYNSPLHF
TRBJ1-1,.,TRBV6-5,CASKRGGSDSQAFF
TRBJ2-3,TRBD2,TRBV18,CASSLRAGLGTDTQYF
TRBJ1-6,.,TRBV25-1,CASSDGQYNSPLHF
TRBJ2-3,TRBD1,TRBV18,CASSPTTGGRADTQYF
TRBJ2-1,TRBD1,TRBV29-1,CSVERDRPEQFF
TRBJ2-7,.,TRBV19,CARGGRTVQYF
TRBJ1-2,TRBD1,TRBV18,CASSPKIEGTAETYGYTF
TRBJ1-1,.,TRBV19,CASSRVWANTEAFF
TRBJ2-1,.,TRBV6-5,CASRTFTGEEFF
TRBJ1-4,TRBD1,TRBV6-5,CASSYRGQGSEKLFF
TRBJ2-5,TRBD1,TRBV4-2,CASSLNPGQSAETQYF
TRBJ1-3,.,TRBV18,CASSPTVTHQSSGNTIYF
TRBJ2-2,TRBD2,TRBV4-1,CASGGLAGEAANTGELFF
TRBJ1-6,.,TRBV4-1,CASSQGLGGNNSPLHF
TRBJ1-1,TRBD1,TRBV11-2,CASRGTGMNTEAFF
TRBJ1-3,.,TRBV18,CASSPRTAASSGNTIYF
TRBJ2-3,.,TRBV27,CASSSGGDTQYF
TRBJ2-3,TRBD2,TRBV10-3,CAIRNSGGTTDTQYF